These 27 T cell receptor beta chains were sequenced from one sample in a study of blood T cell repertoires in COVID-19. The repertoire was sequenced with immunoSEQ multiplex PCR; TCRdb's copy has only in-frame clones and lacks some. The sample consists of more than 85,000 clones, about 89% of them appearing once. Specimen: peripheral blood. The receptors shown here come from a human donor in a cohort sampled during active COVID-19.

In its sample, this clone was seen once. The chain combines TRBV3-1 (or the pseudogene TRBV3-2) with TRBJ2-3; 11 nucleotides agree with TRBD2. This CDR3 comprises 16 residues. Germline CDR1 is LGHDT and CDR2 is YNNKEL (reference sequence). Trimming cost V 4 bases and J 11 bases; bases outside gene matches: 14. The CDR3, as DNA: TGTGCCAGCAGCCCGACGGGACTAGCGGTGATGCCTGGGCAGTATTTT. Residues: CASSPTGLAVMPGQYF.

V and J are TRBV18 and TRBJ1-1; D not certain. CDR1 is KGHSH, CDR2 LQKENI, per germline. The CDR3 has 13 amino acids. V lost 3 bases and J 8 bases, leaving 13 bases between the germline ends. CDR3 sequence reads: CASSPYPLAEAFF. The CDR3 DNA sequence: TGTGCCAGCTCACCTTATCCCCTGGCAGAAGCTTTCTTT. Complete variable domain (other parts from reference TRBV18 and TRBJ1-1): NAGVMQNPRHLVRRRGQEARLRCSPMKGHSHVYWYRQLPEEGLKFMVYLQKENIIDESGMPKERFSAEFPKEGPSILRIQQVVRGDSAAYFCASSPYPLAEAFFGQGTRLTVV.

The chain recombines TRBV6-5 with TRBJ1-1; D is perhaps TRBD1 (5 bases). V lost 7 bases and J 4 bases, leaving 16 bases between the germline ends. There are 14 residues in the CDR3. Germline CDR1 MNHEY, CDR2 SVGAGI. The CDR3 DNA sequence: TGTGCCAGCAAACCCAGGGAATTATCCACTGAAGCTTTCTTT. It specifies CASKPRELSTEAFF.

The chain uses TRBV2 and TRBJ2-3; 8 nucleotides align to TRBD2. Trimming cost V 5 bases and J 1 base; bases outside gene matches: 2. This CDR3 comprises 14 residues. Per germline, CDR1 SNHLY and CDR2 FYNNEI. The CDR3 region is CASSMTSGTDTQYF. The DNA for the CDR3 is TGTGCCAGCAGTATGACTAGCGGCACAGATACGCAGTATTTT.

The V gene is TRBV5-1, the J gene TRBJ1-2, with a possible D match to TRBD1 (6 bases). Germline V CDR1 and CDR2: SGHRS, YFSETQ. V lost 4 bases and J 5 bases, leaving 21 bases between the germline ends. This CDR3 is 16 amino acids long. The CDR3 DNA follows: TGCGCCAGCAGCGAGGGGGGGACACCGAGCCCGTATGGCTACACCTTC. As protein: CASSEGGTPSPYGYTF. The complete variable domain, with remaining parts taken from reference TRBV5-1 and TRBJ1-2, reads KAGVTQTPRYLIKTRGQQVTLSCSPISGHRSVSWYQQTPGQGLQFLFEYFSETQRNKGNFPGRFSGRQFSNSRSEMNVSTLELGDSALYLCASSEGGTPSPYGYTFGSGTRLTVV.

V and J are TRBV30 and TRBJ2-5, with 8 bases matching TRBD2. This CDR3 has 15 residues. With V trimmed by 3 bases and J by 0 bases, 6 bases remained unmatched. The germline gives CDR1 GTSNPN, CDR2 SVGIG (reference sequence). CDR3 sequence: CAWRQPSGYQETQYF. The CDR3 bases are TGTGCCTGGAGGCAGCCTAGCGGGTACCAAGAGACCCAGTACTTC.

The chain joins TRBV4-3 to TRBJ1-2; TRBD1 might be the D (5 bases). The V and J ends lost 3 bases and 4 bases respectively, with 18 bases between them. The CDR3 loop spans 16 amino acids. CDR1 and CDR2 from the germline V gene are LGHNA and YSLEER. The CDR3 protein is CASSHDLGGGPYGYTF. The CDR3, as DNA: TGCGCCAGCAGCCACGACCTGGGGGGTGGGCCCTATGGCTACACCTTC.

The V call is TRBV6-1, the J call TRBJ1-5; D may be TRBD1 (6 bases). The CDR3 covers 15 residues. CDR1 and CDR2 (germline): MNHNS, SASEGT. V lost 1 base, J lost 5 bases, and 12 bases lay in between. CDR3 region: CASSEGAGEYQPQHF. The CDR3 DNA sequence: TGTGCCAGCAGTGAAGGGGCAGGGGAATATCAGCCCCAGCATTTT.

Only one count was recorded for this clone. The V call is TRBV6-5, the J call TRBJ2-1; a weak D match, TRBD2 (5 bases). CDR1 is MNHEY and CDR2 is SVGAGI in the germline V gene. CDR3 length: 15 amino acids. The V end lost 6 bases, the J end lost 4 bases, and 16 bases lay between the germline ends. For the CDR3, the DNA is TGTGCCAGCAGAGGGATCCTAGCCCGGTACAATGAGCAGTTCTTC. This gives the protein CASRGILARYNEQFF.

This clone has a single count. The chain joins TRBV5-5 to TRBJ2-3; 7 bases fit TRBD1. The CDR3 has 14 amino acids. Trimming removed 4 bases from V and 2 bases from J; junction bases left unmatched: 4. Germline CDR1 is SGHKS and CDR2 is YYEKEE (reference sequence). The CDR3 DNA sequence: TGTGCCAGCAGCGAGGGACAGAACACAGATACGCAGTATTTT. Its protein is CASSEGQNTDTQYF.

V usage is TRBV30 and J usage is TRBJ1-4; D gene unclear. Trimming stripped 4 bases from V and 8 bases from J, with 14 bases between. The CDR3 has 13 amino acids. Germline V gene data show CDR1 as GTSNPN and CDR2 as SVGIG (reference sequence). CDR3 sequence (DNA): TGTGCCTGGAAACGGGGATTGCAGGAAAAACTGTTTTTT. Its translation: CAWKRGLQEKLFF.

The chain links TRBV5-4 to TRBJ1-2, with D perhaps matching TRBD1 (5 bases). Germline assignment: CDR1 SGHNT and CDR2 YYREEE (reference sequence). This CDR3 region has 14 residues. The V and J ends lost 6 bases and 4 bases respectively, with 16 bases between them. The CDR3 sequence: CASNQRGGSYGYTF. The CDR3 DNA follows: TGTGCCAGCAACCAGCGGGGGGGTTCCTATGGCTACACCTTC.

The chain uses TRBV7-9 and TRBJ1-4, with D perhaps TRBD1 (5 bases). The CDR3 consists of 15 residues. The V gene's germline CDR1 is SEHNR and CDR2 FQNEAQ (reference sequence). Deletions cut 5 bases from V and 6 bases from J, with 16 bases between. The CDR3: CASSLQRDGDEKLFF. The CDR3 DNA reads TGTGCCAGCAGCCTGCAGCGGGACGGGGATGAAAAACTGTTTTTT. The variable domain in full, completed from reference TRBV7-9 and TRBJ1-4, reads DTGVSQNPRHKITKRGQNVTFRCDPISEHNRLYWYRQTLGQGPEFLTYFQNEAQLEKSRLLSDRFSAERPKGSFSTLEIQRTEQGDSAMYLCASSLQRDGDEKLFFGSGTQLSVL.

This clone has a single count. The rearrangement joins TRBV5-6 to TRBJ1-3, with D possibly being TRBD1 (6 bases). The CDR3 spans 13 residues. Per the germline V gene, CDR1 is SGHDT and CDR2 is YYEEEE. V was cut by 4 bases and J by 7 bases, with 12 bases left in between. The CDR3, as DNA: TGTGCCAGCAGCCCACAGGGTTTCAACACCATATATTTT. Translated: CASSPQGFNTIYF.

The gene calls are TRBV4-1 and TRBJ1-5, with D tentatively TRBD1 (5 bases). The V gene's germline CDR1 is MGHRA and CDR2 YSYEKL. This CDR3 has 17 amino acids. V dropped 1 base and J dropped 0 bases, with 13 bases sitting between them. Here the CDR3 DNA reads TGCGCCAGCAGCCAAGGATGGGGGGAGGGTAGCAATCAGCCCCAGCATTTT. The encoded protein is CASSQGWGEGSNQPQHF.

The rearrangement links TRBV3-1 (or the pseudogene TRBV3-2) to TRBJ1-2; D is perhaps TRBD1 (6 bases). V lost 0 bases and J lost 4, with 12 bases in between. The CDR3 is made up of 15 amino acids. Germline V gene lookup returns CDR1 LGHDT and CDR2 YNNKEL (reference sequence). In nucleotides, the CDR3 is TGTGCCAGCAGCCAAGAGCAAGGGGGTGGCTATGGCTACACCTTC. Translated: CASSQEQGGGYGYTF.

This chain links TRBV18 with TRBJ1-1; no reliable D call. This CDR3 has 16 amino acids. V was pared by 1 base and J by 0 bases, with 12 bases between. Per the germline V gene, CDR1 is KGHSH and CDR2 is LQKENI. The CDR3 DNA sequence: TGTGCCAGCTCACCACGTATCGCCACACTGAACACTGAAGCTTTCTTT. Its translation is CASSPRIATLNTEAFF.

The genes are TRBV14 and TRBJ1-6, with 7 positions matching TRBD1. Germline CDR1 and CDR2: SGHDN and FVKESK. V trimming: 3 bases; J trimming: 5 bases; junction bases outside the gene matches: 4. This CDR3 contains 15 residues. CDR3 in amino acids: CASSHGQADNSPLHF. DNA for the CDR3: TGTGCCAGCAGCCACGGACAGGCTGATAATTCACCCCTCCACTTT. The full variable domain, completed using reference TRBV14 and TRBJ1-6, is EAGVTQFPSHSVIEKGQTVTLRCDPISGHDNLYWYRRVMGKEIKFLLHFVKESKQDESGMPNNRFLAERTGGTYSTLKVQPAELEDSGVYFCASSHGQADNSPLHFGNGTRLTVT.

The chain uses TRBV5-1 and TRBJ2-5; 9 bases are shared with TRBD2. CDR3 length: 15 amino acids. CDR1 is SGHRS, CDR2 YFSETQ, per germline. Losses at the gene ends were 1 base for V and 5 bases for J; bases not matched to a gene: 6. CDR3 coding DNA: TGCGCCAGCAGCTTGTCTTCGGGACTAGCTGAGACCCAGTACTTC. This codes for CASSLSSGLAETQYF.

This clone was picked up one time. V is TRBV7-9 and J is TRBJ2-5, with 13 bases lining up with TRBD2. The CDR3 has 13 residues. CDR1 and CDR2 from the germline V gene are SEHNR and FQNEAQ (reference sequence). V lost 10 bases and J lost 9; bases outside the gene matches: 8. The CDR3 coding sequence is TGTGCCACCAGAGGACTAGCGGGGGTGCCCCAGTACTTC. Translation gives CATRGLAGVPQYF.

The chain joins TRBV27 to TRBJ2-5; 10 positions agree with TRBD1. CDR1 and CDR2 (germline): MNHEY, SMNVEV (reference sequence). Trimming removed 8 bases from V and 5 bases from J; junction bases left unmatched: 8. The CDR3 has 14 residues. For the CDR3, the DNA is TGTGCCAGCGGATCGACAGGGGGCACGGAGACCCAGTACTTC. Translation gives CASGSTGGTETQYF.

V is TRBV6-5 and J is TRBJ1-3; 7 bases are shared with TRBD1. CDR3 size: 15 residues. J lost 4 bases, V lost 6 bases, and 9 bases had no gene match. Germline V gene data show CDR1 as MNHEY and CDR2 as SVGAGI. CDR3 coding DNA: TGTGCCAGCAGGCCGTCAGGGGGGCTCGGAAACACCATATATTTT. Translation gives CASRPSGGLGNTIYF.

The genes are TRBV18 and TRBJ1-6; 7 bases line up with TRBD1. Germline loops: CDR1 KGHSH, CDR2 LQKENI. The length of the CDR3 is 14 residues. The V gene end was trimmed by 1 base and the J gene end by 10 bases; junction bases not matched to a gene: 4. CDR3 sequence (DNA): TGTGCCAGCTCACCACAGGGGGCAGGGTCACCCCTCCACTTT. It codes for CASSPQGAGSPLHF.

This sequence joins TRBV19 and TRBJ2-1, with D unresolved. CDR1 is LNHDA, CDR2 SQIVND, per germline (reference sequence). The CDR3 sequence is 12 residues long. Trimming stripped 5 bases from V and 5 bases from J, with 7 bases between. CDR3 nucleotides: TGTGCCAGTAGTTTATCTAACAATGAGCAGTTCTTC. Translating it yields CASSLSNNEQFF.

The chain employs TRBV6-5 and TRBJ1-1; 10 nucleotides agree with TRBD1. The CDR3 spans 14 residues. CDR1 is MNHEY, CDR2 SVGAGI, per germline. Trimming removed 7 bases from V and 3 bases from J; junction bases left unmatched: 5. The CDR3 is CASTRQGADTEAFF. DNA of the CDR3: TGTGCCAGCACCCGACAGGGGGCCGACACTGAAGCTTTCTTT.

In its sample, this clone was seen a few times. The chain couples TRBV6-5 to TRBJ1-2; 7 bases are a match to TRBD1. J gave up 6 bases and V 6 bases, and 7 bases lay outside the gene matches. Per the germline V gene, CDR1 is MNHEY and CDR2 is SVGAGI. This CDR3 region has 13 residues. The CDR3 region is CASSQTGWDGYTF. In nucleotides, the CDR3 is TGTGCCAGCAGCCAGACAGGGTGGGATGGCTACACCTTC.

The rearrangement links TRBV2 to TRBJ1-4; 7 nucleotides line up with TRBD1. The ends lost 7 bases at V and 7 bases at J; junction bases unmatched: 9. The length of the CDR3 is 14 residues. CDR1 SNHLY and CDR2 FYNNEI come from the germline V gene. The CDR3 sequence: CASTQGQRGEKLFF. DNA of the CDR3: TGTGCCAGCACCCAGGGACAGCGCGGTGAAAAACTGTTTTTT.